Listed below are T cell receptor beta chains from one sample, sequenced in a study of blood T cell repertoires in COVID-19. Sequenced by immunoSEQ multiplex PCR; TCRdb stores in-frame clones only, minus some. The table has about 90,000 clones, around 87% seen once; the top ten hold 15%. The sample taken for sequencing was peripheral blood. Receptor source: a male donor with acute or convalescent COVID-19. Both conserved end residues are part of each CDR3. The order of the fields is V gene, clone size, J gene, D gene, CDR3 protein, CDR3 DNA. A D gene is named only where the DNA matches it firmly. Not all rows give a size; the values are once, few, many and, for expanded clones, a class.

V: TRBV7-9
size: .
J: TRBJ1-1
D: TRBD1
CDR3: CASSLADRVSEAFF
DNA: TGTGCCAGCAGCTTAGCAGACAGGGTAAGCGAAGCTTTCTTT

V: TRBV29-1
size: once
J: TRBJ2-1
D: TRBD1
CDR3: CSVDGAGTGLYNEQFF
DNA: TGCAGCGTTGATGGGGCCGGGACAGGGTTATACAATGAGCAGTTCTTC

V: TRBV10-3
size: .
J: TRBJ2-3
D: .
CDR3: CAISRTRADTQYF
DNA: TGTGCCATCAGTCGAACGAGGGCAGATACGCAGTATTTT

V: TRBV6-5
size: .
J: TRBJ1-3
D: TRBD1
CDR3: CASREDRSSGNTIYF
DNA: TGTGCCAGCAGAGAGGACAGGTCGTCTGGAAACACCATATATTTT

V: TRBV30
size: .
J: TRBJ2-1
D: .
CDR3: CAWSGGNYNEQFF
DNA: TGTGCCTGGAGCGGGGGTAACTACAATGAGCAGTTCTTC

V: TRBV6-1
size: medium-sized
J: TRBJ2-6
D: .
CDR3: CASSEADSGANVLTF
DNA: TGTGCCAGCAGTGAGGCCGACTCTGGGGCCAACGTCCTGACTTTC

V: TRBV5-1
size: .
J: TRBJ2-2
D: TRBD2
CDR3: CASSFLAGGNAGELFF
DNA: TGCGCCAGCAGCTTTCTAGCGGGGGGGAACGCCGGGGAGCTGTTTTTT

V: TRBV9
size: .
J: TRBJ2-2
D: .
CDR3: CASSVGGSNTGELFF
DNA: TGTGCCAGCAGCGTAGGCGGATCGAACACCGGGGAGCTGTTTTTT

V: TRBV14
size: .
J: TRBJ1-5
D: .
CDR3: CASSQSGVIQPQHF
DNA: TGTGCCAGCAGCCAGTCCGGGGTTATTCAGCCCCAGCATTTT

V: TRBV19
size: few
J: TRBJ1-5
D: .
CDR3: CASRGTTGGQPQHF
DNA: TGTGCCAGTAGGGGGACAACAGGCGGTCAGCCCCAGCATTTT

V: TRBV9
size: few
J: TRBJ2-5
D: TRBD1
CDR3: CASSVDPGGRETQYF
DNA: TGTGCCAGCAGCGTAGACCCAGGGGGCAGAGAGACCCAGTACTTC

V: TRBV4-1
size: .
J: TRBJ1-1
D: .
CDR3: CASSQVAREDTEAFF
DNA: TGCGCCAGCAGCCAAGTAGCCAGGGAAGACACTGAAGCTTTCTTT

V: TRBV9
size: once
J: TRBJ2-7
D: TRBD1
CDR3: CASSRRGQGGYEQYF
DNA: TGTGCCAGCAGCCGTAGAGGACAGGGGGGCTACGAGCAGTACTTC

V: TRBV29-1
size: .
J: TRBJ1-1
D: .
CDR3: CSVSRQNTEAFF
DNA: TGCAGCGTTTCTCGACAGAACACTGAAGCTTTCTTT

V: TRBV28
size: .
J: TRBJ2-2
D: .
CDR3: CASSFRGVRGKDTGELFF
DNA: TGTGCCAGCAGTTTCCGTGGTGTCCGAGGGAAGGACACCGGGGAGCTGTTTTTT

V: TRBV19
size: .
J: TRBJ1-4
D: TRBD1
CDR3: CASSIWEGTAHEKLFF
DNA: TGTGCCAGTAGTATTTGGGAAGGGACAGCTCATGAAAAACTGTTTTTT

V: TRBV15
size: .
J: TRBJ2-1
D: TRBD2
CDR3: CATSRDRTSGQRSYNEQFF
DNA: TGTGCCACCAGCAGAGATCGGACTAGCGGCCAGAGGTCCTACAATGAGCAGTTCTTC

V: TRBV2
size: .
J: TRBJ2-1
D: TRBD2
CDR3: CASNGGGYNEQFF
DNA: TGTGCCAGCAACGGCGGGGGGTACAATGAGCAGTTCTTC

V: TRBV6-2/TRBV6-3
size: once
J: TRBJ1-1
D: .
CDR3: CASSPEGGSPAFF
DNA: TGTGCCAGCAGTCCCGAGGGGGGGAGCCCAGCTTTCTTT

V: TRBV27
size: .
J: TRBJ1-2
D: TRBD1
CDR3: CASRSRGPGYGYTF
DNA: TGTGCCAGTCGTTCGAGGGGGCCCGGCTATGGCTACACCTTC

V: TRBV10-3
size: .
J: TRBJ2-1
D: TRBD2
CDR3: CAISESGTSGGTNEQFF
DNA: TGTGCCATCAGTGAGTCGGGGACTAGCGGGGGGACCAATGAGCAGTTCTTC

V: TRBV14
size: .
J: TRBJ1-6
D: .
CDR3: CASSAGRSLHF
DNA: TGTGCCAGCAGCGCAGGGAGGTCCCTCCACTTT

V: TRBV7-9
size: .
J: TRBJ2-5
D: .
CDR3: CASSSSPETQYF
DNA: TGTGCCAGCAGCTCCTCCCCTGAGACCCAGTACTTC

V: TRBV2
size: .
J: TRBJ2-1
D: TRBD2
CDR3: CASSEKGGGNYNEQFF
DNA: TGTGCCAGCAGTGAAAAGGGCGGGGGGAATTACAATGAGCAGTTCTTC

V: TRBV7-2
size: .
J: TRBJ2-1
D: .
CDR3: CASSLASQFGNEQFF
DNA: TGTGCCAGCAGCCTAGCGTCCCAGTTTGGCAATGAGCAGTTCTTC

V: TRBV29-1
size: .
J: TRBJ2-7
D: TRBD1
CDR3: CSVVGQTYEQYF
DNA: TGCAGCGTTGTGGGACAGACCTACGAGCAGTACTTC

V: TRBV19
size: .
J: TRBJ1-3
D: .
CDR3: CASLPRGPGNTIYF
DNA: TGTGCCAGCCTCCCCAGGGGACCTGGAAACACCATATATTTT

V: TRBV7-9
size: .
J: TRBJ2-1
D: TRBD1
CDR3: CASSPRDRVNDEQFF
DNA: TGTGCCAGCAGCCCTCGGGACAGGGTCAACGATGAGCAGTTCTTC

V: TRBV3-1/TRBV3-2
size: .
J: TRBJ2-7
D: .
CDR3: CASSQGRGEQYF
DNA: TGTGCCAGCAGCCAAGGGAGGGGCGAGCAGTACTTC

V: TRBV6-5
size: .
J: TRBJ2-3
D: .
CDR3: CAISMGGAYTDTQYF
DNA: TGTGCCATCTCGATGGGGGGGGCATACACAGATACGCAGTATTTT

V: TRBV19
size: .
J: TRBJ2-5
D: TRBD1
CDR3: CASSETGTGPPETQYF
DNA: TGTGCCAGTAGTGAGACCGGGACAGGGCCCCCAGAGACCCAGTACTTC

V: TRBV2
size: .
J: TRBJ2-3
D: TRBD1
CDR3: CASGGQGQTDTQYF
DNA: TGTGCCAGCGGGGGACAGGGGCAAACAGATACGCAGTATTTT

V: TRBV11-2
size: .
J: TRBJ1-1
D: .
CDR3: CASSWGGAEAFF
DNA: TGTGCCAGCAGCTGGGGCGGGGCTGAAGCTTTCTTT

V: TRBV7-2
size: .
J: TRBJ1-1
D: .
CDR3: CASSLVGRTEAFF
DNA: TGTGCCAGCAGCTTAGTAGGGAGGACTGAAGCTTTCTTT

V: TRBV9
size: .
J: TRBJ1-6
D: .
CDR3: CASSVLSYNSPLHF
DNA: TGTGCCAGCAGCGTCCTCTCCTATAATTCACCCCTCCACTTT

V: TRBV3-1/TRBV3-2
size: .
J: TRBJ2-3
D: TRBD2
CDR3: CASSPNLAGGTDTQYF
DNA: TGTGCCAGCAGCCCCAATCTAGCGGGGGGGACAGATACGCAGTATTTT

V: TRBV24-1
size: .
J: TRBJ2-4
D: .
CDR3: CATSEGPKNIQYF
DNA: TGTGCCACCAGTGAGGGGCCCAAAAACATTCAGTACTTC

V: TRBV6-1
size: .
J: TRBJ2-3
D: .
CDR3: CASSEAWTGADTQYF
DNA: TGTGCCAGCAGTGAAGCTTGGACTGGAGCAGATACGCAGTATTTT

V: TRBV4-1
size: .
J: TRBJ1-5
D: TRBD1
CDR3: CASSQPDRGRNQPQHF
DNA: TGCGCCAGCAGCCAACCGGACAGGGGGCGGAATCAGCCCCAGCATTTT

V: TRBV27
size: .
J: TRBJ1-5
D: TRBD1
CDR3: CASSSGTGSNQPQHF
DNA: TGTGCCAGCAGCTCCGGGACAGGGAGCAATCAGCCCCAGCATTTT

V: TRBV15
size: .
J: TRBJ1-1
D: .
CDR3: CATSRVVGARGTEAFF
DNA: TGTGCCACCAGCAGAGTGGTGGGGGCCCGGGGCACTGAAGCTTTCTTT

V: TRBV2
size: few
J: TRBJ2-1
D: TRBD1
CDR3: CASSIPGTGFNEQFF
DNA: TGTGCCAGCAGTATTCCCGGGACAGGGTTCAATGAGCAGTTCTTC